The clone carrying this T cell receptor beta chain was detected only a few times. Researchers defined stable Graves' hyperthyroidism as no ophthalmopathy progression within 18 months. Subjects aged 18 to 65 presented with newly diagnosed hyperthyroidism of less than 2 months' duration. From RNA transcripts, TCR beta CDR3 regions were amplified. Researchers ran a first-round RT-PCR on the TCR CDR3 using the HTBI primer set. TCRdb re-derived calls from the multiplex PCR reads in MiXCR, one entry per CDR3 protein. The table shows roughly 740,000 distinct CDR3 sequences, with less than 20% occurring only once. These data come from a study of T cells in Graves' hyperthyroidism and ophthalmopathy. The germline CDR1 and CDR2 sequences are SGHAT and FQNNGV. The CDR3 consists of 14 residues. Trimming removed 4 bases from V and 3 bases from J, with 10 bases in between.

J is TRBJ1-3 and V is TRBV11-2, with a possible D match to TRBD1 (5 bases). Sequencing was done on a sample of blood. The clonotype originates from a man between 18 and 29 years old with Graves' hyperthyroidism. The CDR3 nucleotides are TGTGCCAGCAGCTCCGGGACTCATGGAAACACCATATATTTT. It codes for CASSSGTHGNTIYF.